Listed here are 28 T cell receptor beta chains from one sample, sequenced in a study of blood T cell repertoires in COVID-19. This table comes from immunoSEQ multiplex PCR, and its TCRdb copy is limited to in-frame clones, with some not included. Among tens of thousands of clones listed, around three quarters were seen once. The sequenced sample was peripheral blood. Source of these receptors: a human donor in a cohort sampled during active COVID-19.

The chain uses TRBV19 and TRBJ1-3; a possible D gene is TRBD1 (5 bases). The CDR3 runs 17 residues. The V end was cut by 5 bases, the J end by 1 base, with 18 bases between. The V gene's germline CDR1 is LNHDA and CDR2 SQIVND (reference sequence). DNA of the CDR3: TGTGCCAGTAGTCCTCCCCTTAGACAGCGATCTGGAAACACCATATATTTT. Encoded protein: CASSPPLRQRSGNTIYF.

The chain carries TRBV5-1 and TRBJ1-2, with a weak D call TRBD1 (5 bases). V gave up 1 base and J gave up 4 bases, with 11 bases separating them. The CDR3 length is 14 residues. The germline V gene encodes CDR1 SGHRS and CDR2 YFSETQ. The CDR3 protein is CASSLRGSGYGYTF. CDR3 bases: TGCGCCAGCAGCTTGAGGGGATCGGGCTATGGCTACACCTTC.

This clone was seen once. The chain joins TRBV2 to TRBJ2-2; TRBD1 aligns across 8 bases. The CDR3 loop spans 18 amino acids. V lost 3 bases and J lost 6; bases outside the gene matches: 15. CDR1 is SNHLY, CDR2 FYNNEI, per germline. The CDR3, as DNA: TGTGCCAGCAGTGAGCGGACAGGGATCGTAGGAAGGTCCGGGGAGCTGTTTTTT. Protein: CASSERTGIVGRSGELFF.

V is TRBV11-2 and J is TRBJ2-5; the D gene is possibly TRBD2 (6 bases). CDR1 SGHAT and CDR2 FQNNGV come from the germline V gene. This CDR3 region has 14 residues. Trimming took off 7 bases at V and 5 bases at J, with 17 bases between the two ends. The CDR3 DNA reads TGTGCCAGCACCTACGGGGGAGGAGGTGAGACCCAGTACTTC. The encoded protein is CASTYGGGGETQYF.

This rearrangement joins TRBV28 to TRBJ2-7, with TRBD1 identical over 9 bases. Germline V lookup: CDR1 MDHEN, CDR2 SYDVKM. The V and J ends lost 6 bases and 3 bases, in that order; junction bases with no gene match: 3. This CDR3 is built from 13 residues. The CDR3, as DNA: TGTGCCAGCAGACGGGACAGGGTCTACGAGCAGTACTTC. This encodes CASRRDRVYEQYF.

The J gene is TRBJ2-6, the V gene TRBV24-1; D is ambiguous. V lost 4 bases, J lost 0 bases, and 9 bases lay in between. The CDR3 runs 16 residues. CDR1 and CDR2 (germline): KGHDR, SFDVKD. The CDR3 sequence is CATSDAERSGANVLTF. The CDR3 coding sequence is TGTGCCACCAGTGACGCGGAGCGCTCTGGGGCCAACGTCCTGACTTTC.

This chain links TRBV28 with TRBJ2-7, with 7 bases matching TRBD2. This CDR3 is 12 amino acids long. V gave up 9 bases and J gave up 3 bases; unmatched junction bases: 5. CDR1 and CDR2 from the germline V gene are MDHEN and SYDVKM. The CDR3 region is CASTTGGYEQYF. CDR3 sequence (DNA): TGTGCCAGTACCACGGGGGGCTACGAGCAGTACTTC.

The chain is built from TRBV15 and TRBJ2-7; a weak D match, TRBD1 (5 bases). Per germline, CDR1 LNHNV and CDR2 YYDKDF (reference sequence). Trimming shortened V by 3 bases and J by 0 bases, and 15 bases separated the two germline ends. This CDR3 has 16 amino acids. CDR3 in DNA: TGTGCCACCAGCAGGATAGTCGACAGAAGCTCCTACGAGCAGTACTTC. Its translation: CATSRIVDRSSYEQYF.

The chain employs TRBV19 and TRBJ2-3, with D unclear. V dropped 4 bases and J dropped 2 bases, with 10 bases sitting between them. CDR1 is LNHDA, CDR2 SQIVND, per germline (reference sequence). This CDR3 has 14 residues. This chain's CDR3 is CASSRFSTTDTQYF. CDR3 sequence (DNA): TGTGCCAGTAGTAGGTTTAGCACCACAGATACGCAGTATTTT.

CDR3 coding DNA: TGTGCCAGCAGCTCGGACAGGGGGGTGGAGACCCAGTACTTC. The encoded protein is CASSSDRGVETQYF. The chain is built from TRBV7-9 and TRBJ2-5, with 10 positions matching TRBD1. V lost 4 bases and J lost 5; bases outside the gene matches: 4. The CDR3 loop spans 14 amino acids. Germline CDR1 SEHNR, CDR2 FQNEAQ (reference sequence).

V and J are TRBV5-1 and TRBJ1-5; 8 positions match TRBD1. The CDR3 totals 13 residues. CDR1 SGHRS and CDR2 YFSETQ come from the germline V gene. With 4 bases clipped from V and 11 bases from J, the junction kept 8 bases outside the gene matches. CDR3 residues: CASSEGGTGAQHF. The CDR3 DNA is TGCGCCAGCAGCGAAGGGGGGACAGGAGCCCAGCATTTT.

This clone was counted between two and nine times. V and J are TRBV2 and TRBJ2-2; TRBD1 agrees at 7 bases. V lost 6 bases and J lost 8; bases outside the gene matches: 15. Per the germline V gene, CDR1 is SNHLY and CDR2 is FYNNEI. The CDR3 has 16 amino acids. The CDR3 protein is CASRSTGTQHGGELFF. CDR3 bases: TGTGCCAGCAGATCGACAGGGACGCAACACGGGGGGGAGCTGTTTTTT.

For the CDR3, the DNA is TGTGCCAGCAGCTTAGTGGAGAACTATGGCTACACCTTC. Translated: CASSLVENYGYTF. This chain uses TRBV11-2 with TRBJ1-2; D unresolved. V was trimmed by 1 base and J by 2 bases, leaving 5 bases between them. From germline, CDR1 is SGHAT and CDR2 FQNNGV. The CDR3 totals 13 residues.

This clone appeared a single time. This chain links TRBV9 with TRBJ1-4; TRBD1 matches at 9 bases. The germline gives CDR1 SGDLS, CDR2 YYNGEE. Unmatched junction bases numbered 8, after V lost 3 bases and J lost 8 bases. The CDR3 runs 15 residues. The CDR3 protein is CASSALDRGDEKLFF. In DNA, the CDR3 is TGTGCCAGCAGCGCTCTCGACAGGGGGGACGAAAAACTGTTTTTT.

The chain recombines TRBV28 with TRBJ2-5; 7 nucleotides align to TRBD2. Trimming took 6 bases from V and 5 from J; bases not matched to a gene: 9. Germline CDR1 and CDR2: MDHEN and SYDVKM. The length of the CDR3 is 14 residues. The CDR3 loop is CASRFEGGWETQYF. The DNA for the CDR3 is TGTGCCAGCAGGTTCGAGGGAGGGTGGGAGACCCAGTACTTC.

This clone has a handful of counts. The J gene is TRBJ2-1, the V gene TRBV29-1, with 7 nucleotides matching TRBD2. V was clipped by 7 bases and J by 6 bases; unmatched bases: 6. The CDR3 is made up of 12 amino acids. In germline, CDR1 is SQVTM, CDR2 ANQGSEA. The DNA of the CDR3 is TGCAGCGGTGGCCGCGGGGGCAATGAGCAGTTCTTC. This translates into CSGGRGGNEQFF.

The chain joins TRBV7-9 to TRBJ1-4; D unclear. Trimming removed 1 base at V and 0 bases at J, with 6 bases between. Per germline, CDR1 SEHNR and CDR2 FQNEAQ (reference sequence). There are 15 residues in the CDR3. CDR3 residues: CASSLDGATNEKLFF. For the CDR3, the DNA is TGTGCCAGCAGCTTAGACGGTGCAACTAATGAAAAACTGTTTTTT.

V usage is TRBV21-1 and J usage is TRBJ1-5. TRBV21-1 is marked as a pseudogene. The CDR3 covers 16 residues. Here the CDR3 DNA reads TGTGCCAGCAGCAAAGAGCGACTAGCAAATTATCAGCCCCAGCATTTT. It yields the protein CASSKERLANYQPQHF.

The CDR3 sequence: CASNPRGEGEQETQYF. The CDR3 nucleotides read TGTGCCAGCAACCCAAGAGGGGAGGGGGAGCAAGAGACCCAGTACTTC. J is TRBJ2-5 and V is TRBV28; D is perhaps TRBD2 (7 bases). Germline CDR1 and CDR2: MDHEN and SYDVKM. The V end lost 7 bases, the J end lost 2 bases, and 20 bases lay between the germline ends. This CDR3 contains 16 residues.

The genes are TRBV19 and TRBJ2-2; 8 bases are a match to TRBD1. V lost 7 bases and J lost 11; bases outside the gene matches: 15. CDR3 length: 15 amino acids. Germline lookup yields CDR1 LNHDA and CDR2 SQIVND (reference sequence). CDR3 loop: CASMPSGQGASELFF. The CDR3 DNA sequence: TGTGCCAGTATGCCCTCGGGGCAGGGGGCAAGTGAGCTGTTTTTT.

This chain joins TRBV6-6 and TRBJ1-4; possibly TRBD1 for D (5 bases). The CDR3 sequence is 11 residues long. The germline V gene encodes CDR1 MNHNY and CDR2 SVGAGI (reference sequence). V lost 8 bases and J 5 bases, leaving 6 bases between the germline ends. CDR3 residues: CASGGNEKLFF. The CDR3 bases are TGTGCCAGCGGGGGGAATGAAAAACTGTTTTTT.

The chain uses TRBV12-2 and TRBJ1-6; no check of the table's D call, TRBD1, against the DNA was made. TRBV12-2 is a listed pseudogene. The CDR3 runs 16 residues. The CDR3 loop is CASRATGTGGYSPLHF. The CDR3 DNA is TGTGCAAGTCGCGCCACGGGGACAGGGGGTTATTCACCCCTCCACTTT.

CDR3 in amino acids: CASSFSGGGEQYF. Here the CDR3 DNA reads TGTGCCAGCAGCTTTAGTGGAGGAGGCGAGCAGTACTTC. The chain joins TRBV5-6 to TRBJ2-7, with D maybe TRBD2 (5 bases). The CDR3 sequence is 13 residues long. Trimming removed 2 bases from V and 6 bases from J, with 12 bases in between. Germline V gene data show CDR1 as SGHDT and CDR2 as YYEEEE.

The V gene is TRBV19, the J gene TRBJ2-7, with 7 bases fitting TRBD1. The CDR3 contains 15 residues. The germline CDR1 and CDR2 sequences are LNHDA and SQIVND (reference sequence). The V segment lost 5 bases and the J segment 4 bases; nucleotides outside the gene matches: 11. CDR3 sequence: CASSFGPGGKYEQYF. The CDR3 DNA follows: TGTGCCAGTAGTTTTGGGCCAGGGGGAAAATACGAGCAGTACTTC.

This chain joins TRBV4-1 and TRBJ2-5, with TRBD2 identical over 9 bases. V trimming: 0 bases; J trimming: 5 bases; junction bases outside the gene matches: 7. This CDR3 contains 16 residues. CDR1 is MGHRA and CDR2 is YSYEKL in the germline V gene. In DNA, the CDR3 is TGCGCCAGCAGCCAAGATGGCCTAGCGGGACCCGAGACCCAGTACTTC. As protein: CASSQDGLAGPETQYF.

This rearrangement joins TRBV5-1 to TRBJ1-3; 9 nucleotides agree with TRBD1. V trimming: 2 bases; J trimming: 2 bases; junction bases outside the gene matches: 8. The germline V gene has CDR1 SGHRS and CDR2 YFSETQ. The CDR3 consists of 17 residues. Here the CDR3 reads CASSLLDRGSPGNTIYF. The CDR3 region has the DNA TGCGCCAGCAGCTTACTTGACAGGGGGAGTCCTGGAAACACCATATATTTT.

The genes are TRBV6-1 and TRBJ2-1, with D perhaps matching TRBD1 (6 bases). The CDR3 consists of 15 residues. Between the trimmed V and J ends, which lost 3 bases and 5 bases, there was a span of 14 bases. CDR1 MNHNS and CDR2 SASEGT come from the germline V gene. CDR3: CASSDMDRANNEQFF. Here the CDR3 DNA reads TGTGCCAGCAGTGATATGGACAGAGCTAACAATGAGCAGTTCTTC.

This sequence joins TRBV7-8 and TRBJ1-4, with TRBD1 identical over 9 bases. Germline CDR1 reads SGHVS; CDR2 reads FQNEAQ. V lost 4 bases, J lost 8 bases, and 8 bases stayed unmatched. There are 15 residues in the CDR3. The CDR3, as DNA: TGTGCCAGCAGCTCTAACAGGGGGCGGTTGGAAAAACTGTTTTTT. Amino acid sequence: CASSSNRGRLEKLFF.